This T cell receptor (beta chain) came from a study of cytomegalovirus exposure and HLA in healthy donors. PCR primers comprised 60 Vbeta and 13 Jbeta primers. TCRdb's table, derived via immunoSEQ multiplex PCR, lists solely in-frame clones and lacks some. The table has approximately 190,000 clones, around 84% seen once. The receptor's source is a woman in her 50s in good health and CMV-seropositive. The sequencing input was PBMCs.

The CDR3 reads CASSYLDSWNTEAFF. The CDR3 coding sequence is TGCGCCAGCAGCTACCTGGACAGTTGGAACACTGAAGCTTTCTTT. This sequence joins TRBV5-1 and TRBJ1-1, with a possible D match to TRBD1 (6 bases). Germline loops: CDR1 SGHRS, CDR2 YFSETQ. V was cut by 3 bases and J by 1 base, with 13 bases left in between. The CDR3 has 15 amino acids.